A selection of T cell receptor beta chains follows, all from one sample in a study of Tregs in tolerant kidney transplant recipients. Libraries were prepared by immunoSEQ multiplex PCR; TCRdb keeps only in-frame clonotypes and omits some of them. The sample has 81,000 or so clones; roughly nine tenths are singletons. Sequenced here: CD4+ T cells from blood (PBMCs), sampled 24 months after the transplant. These receptors all stem from a human patient who received a combined kidney and bone marrow transplant. A subset of T cells may come from the graft donor. Each CDR3 is given with its conserved first and last residue. The D gene is left open where the match is weak. Some rows have no size entry. The others give once, few or many, or a class for an expanded clone.

j_call d_call v_call clone_size cdr3_aa cdr3_nt
TRBJ2-7 - TRBV28 - CASSSRGPYEQYF TGTGCCAGCAGTTCAAGGGGCCCCTACGAGCAGTACTTC
TRBJ2-1 - TRBV15 - CATSRDRGEGYNEQFF TGTGCCACCAGCAGAGATCGGGGAGAAGGGTACAATGAGCAGTTCTTC
TRBJ2-1 TRBD1 TRBV7-7 - CASSSGTGLSNEQFF TGTGCCAGCAGCTCCGGGACAGGTCTTTCCAATGAGCAGTTCTTC
TRBJ2-1 - TRBV18 - CASSQDLRVLDNEQFF TGTGCCAGCTCACAAGATTTGAGGGTTTTGGACAATGAGCAGTTCTTC
TRBJ2-3 - TRBV7-6 - CASSLSRDSDTQYF TGTGCCAGCAGCCTGTCCCGGGACTCAGATACGCAGTATTTT
TRBJ2-7 - TRBV11-2 - CASSLGRAVGEQYF TGTGCCAGCAGCTTAGGCAGGGCGGTGGGCGAGCAGTACTTC
TRBJ1-5 - TRBV5-6 - CASSLGAQPQHF TGTGCCAGCAGCTTGGGAGCCCAGCCCCAGCATTTT
TRBJ2-5 TRBD2 TRBV4-3 - CASSLDRTSGRARARETQYF TGCGCCAGCAGCCTGGACCGGACTAGCGGGAGGGCCAGGGCTCGAGAGACCCAGTACTTC
TRBJ2-1 TRBD1 TRBV2 - CASSRQGNEQFF TGTGCCAGCAGTAGACAGGGAAATGAGCAGTTCTTC
TRBJ2-1 TRBD2 TRBV5-4 - CASSPGTSGSSYNEQFF TGTGCCAGCAGCCCCGGGACTAGCGGGAGCTCCTACAATGAGCAGTTCTTC
TRBJ2-7 TRBD1 TRBV5-1 - CASSPGQGSSYEQYF TGCGCCAGCAGCCCGGGACAGGGAAGCTCCTACGAGCAGTACTTC
TRBJ2-6 - TRBV27 - CASSLWRPGANVLTF TGTGCCAGCAGTTTATGGAGACCTGGGGCCAACGTCCTGACTTTC
TRBJ2-7 TRBD2 TRBV7-8 - CASSRSRGGTQSYEQYF TGTGCCAGCAGCCGAAGTCGGGGGGGGACTCAAAGCTACGAGCAGTACTTC
TRBJ2-7 TRBD2 TRBV27 - CASKASGDLGEQYF TGTGCCAGCAAGGCTAGCGGGGACCTGGGGGAGCAGTACTTC
TRBJ2-1 TRBD2 TRBV6-6 - CASTGTSGGNEQFF TGTGCCAGCACGGGGACTAGCGGGGGAAATGAGCAGTTCTTC
TRBJ2-3 TRBD2 TRBV4-1 - CASSQETGLAGGTDTQYF TGCGCCAGCAGCCAAGAGACGGGACTAGCGGGGGGCACAGATACGCAGTATTTT
TRBJ2-1 TRBD2 TRBV19 - CASSISSGGAFPYNEQFF TGTGCCAGTAGTATATCTAGCGGGGGGGCTTTCCCCTACAATGAGCAGTTCTTC
TRBJ2-5 TRBD1 TRBV2 - CASSEDRGFETQYF TGTGCCAGCAGTGAGGACAGGGGGTTTGAGACCCAGTACTTC
TRBJ2-7 TRBD1 TRBV18 - CASSTAGTGFYEQYF TGTGCCAGCTCAACAGCCGGGACAGGGTTCTACGAGCAGTACTTC
TRBJ2-3 TRBD1 TRBV5-1 - CASITGTGGTDTQYF TGCGCCAGCATTACCGGGACAGGGGGTACAGATACGCAGTATTTT
TRBJ1-5 TRBD1 TRBV30 - CAWSLNSGTDSNQPQHF TGTGCCTGGAGTTTGAATTCCGGGACAGACAGCAATCAGCCCCAGCATTTT
TRBJ2-5 - TRBV7-9 - CASSLVQGYQETQYF TGTGCCAGCAGCTTAGTTCAGGGTTACCAAGAGACCCAGTACTTC
TRBJ2-7 TRBD2 TRBV4-2 - CASSPTSGRAYEQYF TGTGCCAGCAGCCCCACTAGCGGGAGGGCCTACGAGCAGTACTTC
TRBJ2-1 - TRBV9 - CASSVGASVYNEQFF TGTGCCAGCAGCGTAGGAGCTAGCGTGTACAATGAGCAGTTCTTC
TRBJ2-5 TRBD2 TRBV6-1 - CASSPPGGLTQYF TGTGCCAGCAGTCCCCCGGGGGGACTAACCCAGTACTTC
TRBJ2-5 - TRBV6-1 - CASSQRETQYF TGTGCCAGCAGTCAGAGGGAGACCCAGTACTTC
TRBJ2-5 - TRBV5-1 - CASSLGAEETQYF TGCGCCAGCAGCTTGGGGGCCGAAGAGACCCAGTACTTC
TRBJ1-3 - TRBV15 - CATSRYSGNTIYF TGTGCCACCAGCAGATACTCTGGAAACACCATATATTTT
TRBJ1-2 TRBD1 TRBV27 - CASSLGFSHRGNYGYTF TGTGCCAGCAGTTTAGGTTTCAGTCACAGGGGTAACTATGGCTACACCTTC
TRBJ2-1 - TRBV11-2 - CASSPIRGRGPNEQFF TGTGCCAGCAGCCCCATTCGGGGCAGGGGCCCGAATGAGCAGTTCTTC
TRBJ2-1 TRBD1 TRBV11-3 once CASSFGTGADNEQFF TGTGCCAGCAGCTTTGGGACAGGGGCGGACAATGAGCAGTTCTTC
TRBJ1-3 - TRBV7-9 - CASSLVASGNTIYF TGTGCCAGCAGCTTAGTGGCCTCTGGAAACACCATATATTTT
TRBJ2-7 - TRBV7-2 - CASSLEHENEQYF TGTGCCAGCAGCTTAGAACATGAAAACGAGCAGTACTTC
TRBJ1-5 TRBD1 TRBV27 - CASKINRGGNQPQHF TGTGCCAGCAAAATCAACAGGGGGGGCAATCAGCCCCAGCATTTT
TRBJ1-2 TRBD1 TRBV7-2 once CASSSPVRGYVGYGYTF TGTGCCAGCAGCTCCCCGGTCAGGGGGTATGTTGGCTATGGCTACACCTTC
TRBJ1-2 TRBD1 TRBV6-6 - CASSYSGDSYGYTF TGTGCCAGCAGTTACTCCGGGGACAGCTATGGCTACACCTTC
TRBJ2-7 TRBD2 TRBV5-1 - CASSLELAGLNEQYF TGCGCCAGCAGCTTGGAACTAGCGGGCCTCAACGAGCAGTACTTC
TRBJ1-2 TRBD1 TRBV19 - CASRTTGHYGYTF TGTGCCAGTAGAACGACAGGGCACTATGGCTACACCTTC
TRBJ1-4 TRBD1 TRBV4-3 - CASSQRGQVLTNEKLFF TGCGCCAGCAGCCAAAGGGGACAGGTTCTAACTAATGAAAAACTGTTTTTT
TRBJ1-1 - TRBV11-3 - CASSLNSRSTEAFF TGTGCCAGCAGCTTAAACAGCAGAAGCACTGAAGCTTTCTTT
TRBJ2-7 TRBD1 TRBV4-1 - CASSQDLVGFDRGRSYEQYF TGCGCCAGCAGCCAAGATCTCGTTGGATTTGACAGGGGACGGTCCTACGAGCAGTACTTC
TRBJ1-1 TRBD1 TRBV7-2 - CASKGQGMVPEAFF TGTGCCAGCAAAGGACAGGGAATGGTCCCTGAAGCTTTCTTT
TRBJ2-7 - TRBV30 - CAWRGGPRQYF TGTGCCTGGAGGGGGGGACCGCGGCAGTACTTC
TRBJ1-4 - TRBV5-1 - CASKTLTGKGEKLFF TGCGCCAGCAAGACTCTAACAGGGAAGGGGGAAAAACTGTTTTTT